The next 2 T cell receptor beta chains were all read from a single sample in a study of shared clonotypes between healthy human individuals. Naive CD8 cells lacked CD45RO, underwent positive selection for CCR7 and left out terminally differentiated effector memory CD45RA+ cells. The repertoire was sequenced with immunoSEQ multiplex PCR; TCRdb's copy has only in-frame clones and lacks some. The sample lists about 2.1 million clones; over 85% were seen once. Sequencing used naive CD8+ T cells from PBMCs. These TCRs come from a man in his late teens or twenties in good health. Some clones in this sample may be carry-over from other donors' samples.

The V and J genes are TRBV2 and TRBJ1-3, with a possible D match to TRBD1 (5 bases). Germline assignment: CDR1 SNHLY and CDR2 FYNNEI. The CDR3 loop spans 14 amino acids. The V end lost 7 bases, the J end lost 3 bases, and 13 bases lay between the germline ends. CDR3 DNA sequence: TGTGCCAGCACCCGGCAGGGTGTTGGAAACACCATATATTTT. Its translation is CASTRQGVGNTIYF.

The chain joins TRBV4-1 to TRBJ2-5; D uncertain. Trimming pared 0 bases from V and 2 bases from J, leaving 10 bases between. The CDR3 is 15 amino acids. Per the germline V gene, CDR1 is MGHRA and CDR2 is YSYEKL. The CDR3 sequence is CASSQDLGSQETQYF. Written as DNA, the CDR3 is TGCGCCAGCAGCCAAGATCTCGGCAGTCAAGAGACCCAGTACTTC.